This T cell receptor beta chain emerged from a study of blood T cells in healthy people across ages. Regarding the study as a whole: Higher diversity, along with more naive CD4+ cells, distinguished long-lived donors from aged donors.

This clonotype has more than one count but fewer than ten. Its specificity is not known. The CDR3 extends over 14 amino acids. Trimming took off 7 bases at V and 3 bases at J, with 16 bases between the two ends. The germline V gene has CDR1 LGHNA and CDR2 YSLEER. A second roughly 6 to 12 cycle PCR used barcoded and J-beta primers. TCRdb re-called the 5' RACE reads with MiXCR, one entry per CDR3 protein. The profile shows 1.5 million to 2 million distinct CDR3 sequences, under 30% of them singletons. This chain links TRBV4-3 with TRBJ2-7; a weak D match, TRBD2 (7 bases). The specimen was blood. The receptor was isolated from a woman in her 30s in good health. CDR3 in DNA: TGCGCCAGCACCGGATACGGGGGGCTCTACGAGCAGTACTTC. Protein product: CASTGYGGLYEQYF.